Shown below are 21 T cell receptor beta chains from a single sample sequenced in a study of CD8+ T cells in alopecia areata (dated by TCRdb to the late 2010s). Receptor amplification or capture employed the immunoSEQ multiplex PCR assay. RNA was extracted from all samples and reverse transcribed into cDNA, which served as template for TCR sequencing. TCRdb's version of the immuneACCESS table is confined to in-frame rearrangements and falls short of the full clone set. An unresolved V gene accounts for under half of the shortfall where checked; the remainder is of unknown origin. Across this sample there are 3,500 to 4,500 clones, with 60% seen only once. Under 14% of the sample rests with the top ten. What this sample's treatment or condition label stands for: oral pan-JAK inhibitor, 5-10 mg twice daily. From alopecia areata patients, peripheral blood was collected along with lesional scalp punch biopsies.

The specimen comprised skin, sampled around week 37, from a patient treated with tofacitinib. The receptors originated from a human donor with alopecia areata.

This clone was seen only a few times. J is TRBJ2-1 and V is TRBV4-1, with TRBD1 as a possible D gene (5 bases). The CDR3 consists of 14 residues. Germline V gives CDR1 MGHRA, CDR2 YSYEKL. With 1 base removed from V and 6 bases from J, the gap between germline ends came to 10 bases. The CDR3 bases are TGCGCCAGCAGCCAAGCTGGGGCTTCCAATGAGCAGTTCTTC. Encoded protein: CASSQAGASNEQFF.

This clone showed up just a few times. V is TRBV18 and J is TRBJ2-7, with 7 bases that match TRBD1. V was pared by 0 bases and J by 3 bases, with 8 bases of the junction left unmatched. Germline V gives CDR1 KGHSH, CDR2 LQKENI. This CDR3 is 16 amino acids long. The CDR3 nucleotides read TGTGCCAGCTCACCACCGCGGGCAGGGGGTTTCTACGAGCAGTACTTC. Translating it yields CASSPPRAGGFYEQYF. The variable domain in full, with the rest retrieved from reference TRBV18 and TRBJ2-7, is NAGVMQNPRHLVRRRGQEARLRCSPMKGHSHVYWYRQLPEEGLKFMVYLQKENIIDESGMPKERFSAEFPKEGPSILRIQQVVRGDSAAYFCASSPPRAGGFYEQYFGPGTRLTVT.

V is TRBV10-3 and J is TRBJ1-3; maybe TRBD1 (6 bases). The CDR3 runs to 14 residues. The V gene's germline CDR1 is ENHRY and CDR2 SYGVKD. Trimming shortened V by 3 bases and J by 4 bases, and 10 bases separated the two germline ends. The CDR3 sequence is CAISDRGEGNTIYF. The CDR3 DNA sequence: TGTGCCATCAGTGACAGGGGAGAGGGAAACACCATATATTTT.

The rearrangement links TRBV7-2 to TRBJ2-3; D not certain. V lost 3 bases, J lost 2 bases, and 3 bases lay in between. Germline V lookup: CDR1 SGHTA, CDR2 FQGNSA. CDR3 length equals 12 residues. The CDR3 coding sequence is TGTGCCAGCAGCTTTTCCACAGATACGCAGTATTTT. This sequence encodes CASSFSTDTQYF. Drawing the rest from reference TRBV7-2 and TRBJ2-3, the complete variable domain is GAGVSQSPSNKVTEKGKDVELRCDPISGHTALYWYRQSLGQGLEFLIYFQGNSAPDKSGLPSDRFSAERTGGSVSTLTIQRTQQEDSAVYLCASSFSTDTQYFGPGTRLTVL.

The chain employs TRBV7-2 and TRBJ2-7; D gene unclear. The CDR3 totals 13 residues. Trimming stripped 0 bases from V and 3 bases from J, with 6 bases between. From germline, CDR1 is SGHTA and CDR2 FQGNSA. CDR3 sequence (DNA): TGTGCCAGCAGCTTAGCAACAATCTACGAGCAGTACTTC. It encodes CASSLATIYEQYF.

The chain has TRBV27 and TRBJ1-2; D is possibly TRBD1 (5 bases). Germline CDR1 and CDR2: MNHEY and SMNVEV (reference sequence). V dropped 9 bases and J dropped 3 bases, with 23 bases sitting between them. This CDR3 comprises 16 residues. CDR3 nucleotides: TGTGCCAGTTTTGGCAGACAGCCACCTGGAGACTATGGCTACACCTTC. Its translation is CASFGRQPPGDYGYTF.

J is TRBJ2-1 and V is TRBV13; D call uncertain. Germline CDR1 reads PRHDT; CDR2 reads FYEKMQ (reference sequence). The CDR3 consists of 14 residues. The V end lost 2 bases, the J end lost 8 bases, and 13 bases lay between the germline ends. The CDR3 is CASSLKVVSYEQFF. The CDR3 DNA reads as TGTGCCAGCAGCTTAAAGGTAGTATCTTATGAGCAGTTCTTC.

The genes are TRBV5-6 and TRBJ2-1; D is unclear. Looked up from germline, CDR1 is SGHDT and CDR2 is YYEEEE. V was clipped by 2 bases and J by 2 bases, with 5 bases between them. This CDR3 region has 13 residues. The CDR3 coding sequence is TGTGCCAGCAGCTTTCGGCCCTACAATGAGCAGTTCTTC. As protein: CASSFRPYNEQFF.

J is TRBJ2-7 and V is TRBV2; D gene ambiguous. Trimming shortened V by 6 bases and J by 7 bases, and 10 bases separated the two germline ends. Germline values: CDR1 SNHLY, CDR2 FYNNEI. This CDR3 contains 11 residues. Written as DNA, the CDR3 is TGTGCCAGCAGCCAGTCCGGGGAGCAGTACTTC. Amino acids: CASSQSGEQYF.

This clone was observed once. The chain's CDR3 is CASSGSSYNEQFF. CDR3 in DNA: TGCGCCAGCAGCGGGAGCTCCTACAATGAGCAGTTCTTC. The chain joins TRBV10-2 to TRBJ2-1; a weak D match, TRBD2 (6 bases). This CDR3 spans 13 amino acids. CDR1 and CDR2 (germline): WSHSY, SAAADI. The V gene lost 6 bases and the J gene lost 0 bases, with 6 bases spanning the gap.

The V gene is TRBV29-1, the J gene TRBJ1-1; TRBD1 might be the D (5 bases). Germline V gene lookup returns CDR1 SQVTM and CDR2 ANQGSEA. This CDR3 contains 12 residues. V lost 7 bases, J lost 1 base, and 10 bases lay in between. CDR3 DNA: TGCAGCGGGAGGCAGGGGAACACTGAAGCTTTCTTT. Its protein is CSGRQGNTEAFF.

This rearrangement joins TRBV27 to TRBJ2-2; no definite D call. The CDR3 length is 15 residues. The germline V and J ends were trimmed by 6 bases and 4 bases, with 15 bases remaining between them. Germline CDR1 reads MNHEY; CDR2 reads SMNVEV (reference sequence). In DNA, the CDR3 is TGTGCCAGCAGGTCCCCCTCACTTGGCACCGGGGAGCTGTTTTTT. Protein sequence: CASRSPSLGTGELFF.

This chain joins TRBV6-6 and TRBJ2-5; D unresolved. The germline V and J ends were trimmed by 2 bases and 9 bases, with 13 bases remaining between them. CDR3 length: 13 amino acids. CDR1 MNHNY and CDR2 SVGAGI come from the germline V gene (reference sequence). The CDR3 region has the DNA TGTGCCAGCAGTTACATGGATGTCGGGTCCCAGTACTTC. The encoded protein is CASSYMDVGSQYF.

CDR3 amino acids: CASSVASGAETQYF. The CDR3 bases are TGTGCCAGCAGCGTAGCATCCGGGGCAGAGACCCAGTACTTC. The V gene is TRBV9, the J gene TRBJ2-5; D is possibly TRBD1 or TRBD2 (5 bases each). The CDR3 runs to 14 residues. The V and J ends lost 0 bases and 4 bases respectively, with 10 bases between them. Germline V gives CDR1 SGDLS, CDR2 YYNGEE.

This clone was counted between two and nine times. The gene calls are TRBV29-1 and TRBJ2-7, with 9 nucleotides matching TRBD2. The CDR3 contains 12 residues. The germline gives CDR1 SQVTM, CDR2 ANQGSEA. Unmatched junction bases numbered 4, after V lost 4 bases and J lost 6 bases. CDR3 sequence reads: CSVGREGSEQYF. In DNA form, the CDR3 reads TGCAGCGTTGGGCGGGAGGGGAGCGAGCAGTACTTC.

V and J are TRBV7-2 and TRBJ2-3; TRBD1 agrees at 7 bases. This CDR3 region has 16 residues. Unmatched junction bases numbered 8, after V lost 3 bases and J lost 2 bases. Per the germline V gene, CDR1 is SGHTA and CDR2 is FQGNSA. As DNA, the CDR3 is TGTGCCAGCAGCTTCGACGGGACAGATTACACAGATACGCAGTATTTT. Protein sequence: CASSFDGTDYTDTQYF.

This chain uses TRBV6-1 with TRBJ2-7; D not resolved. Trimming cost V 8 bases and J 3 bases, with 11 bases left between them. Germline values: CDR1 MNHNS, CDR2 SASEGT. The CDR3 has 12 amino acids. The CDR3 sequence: CASQTLNYEQYF. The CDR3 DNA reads TGTGCCAGCCAGACCTTAAACTACGAGCAGTACTTC.

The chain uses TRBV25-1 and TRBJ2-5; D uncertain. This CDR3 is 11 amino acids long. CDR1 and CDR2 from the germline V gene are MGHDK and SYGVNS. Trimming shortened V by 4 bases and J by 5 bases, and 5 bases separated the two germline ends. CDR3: CASSVVETQYF. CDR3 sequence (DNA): TGTGCCAGCAGTGTGGTCGAGACCCAGTACTTC. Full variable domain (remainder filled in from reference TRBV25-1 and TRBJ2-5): EADIYQTPRYLVIGTGKKITLECSQTMGHDKMYWYQQDPGMELHLIHYSYGVNSTEKGDLSSESTVSRIRTEHFPLTLESARPSHTSQYLCASSVVETQYFGPGTRLLVL.

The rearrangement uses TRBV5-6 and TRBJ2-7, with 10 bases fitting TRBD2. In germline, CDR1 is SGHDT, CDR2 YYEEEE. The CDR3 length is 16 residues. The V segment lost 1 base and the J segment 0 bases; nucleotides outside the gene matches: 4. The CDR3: CASSLRGLANSYEQYF. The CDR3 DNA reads TGTGCCAGCAGCTTGAGGGGACTAGCGAACTCCTACGAGCAGTACTTC.

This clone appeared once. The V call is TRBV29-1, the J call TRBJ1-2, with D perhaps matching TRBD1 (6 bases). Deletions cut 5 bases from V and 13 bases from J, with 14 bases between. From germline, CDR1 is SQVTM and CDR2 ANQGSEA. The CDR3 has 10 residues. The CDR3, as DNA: TGCAGCGTTCGGGAGGGGGAAAGCACCTTC. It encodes CSVREGESTF.

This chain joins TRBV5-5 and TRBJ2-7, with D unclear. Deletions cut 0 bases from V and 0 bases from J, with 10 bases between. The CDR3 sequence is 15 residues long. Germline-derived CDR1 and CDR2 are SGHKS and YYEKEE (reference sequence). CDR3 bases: TGTGCCAGCAGCTTGGCACCCCTTGGCTCCTACGAGCAGTACTTC. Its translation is CASSLAPLGSYEQYF.